This T cell receptor beta chain was retrieved from a study of tumor-infiltrating lymphocytes in localized non-small cell lung cancer. Study findings and constraints: Immunotypes IM1 and IM2 had similar TCR-derived T-cell fractions.

Sequencing was performed with immunoSEQ multiplex PCR; in TCRdb, only in-frame clones are kept and a portion is missing. The sample lists 15,000 to 20,000 clones; 73% were seen once. As to this clone: What it binds is unknown.

V dropped 7 bases and J dropped 1 base, with 13 bases sitting between them. CDR1 is LNHDA and CDR2 is SQIVND in the germline V gene (reference sequence). There are 14 residues in the CDR3. Material: lung tumor tissue. The V gene is TRBV19, the J gene TRBJ1-1, with D perhaps TRBD1 (5 bases). This TCR came from a human donor with non-small cell lung cancer. Written as DNA, the CDR3 is TGTGCCAGTAAGGTTGATGGGGGGAACACTGAAGCTTTCTTT. It translates to CASKVDGGNTEAFF.